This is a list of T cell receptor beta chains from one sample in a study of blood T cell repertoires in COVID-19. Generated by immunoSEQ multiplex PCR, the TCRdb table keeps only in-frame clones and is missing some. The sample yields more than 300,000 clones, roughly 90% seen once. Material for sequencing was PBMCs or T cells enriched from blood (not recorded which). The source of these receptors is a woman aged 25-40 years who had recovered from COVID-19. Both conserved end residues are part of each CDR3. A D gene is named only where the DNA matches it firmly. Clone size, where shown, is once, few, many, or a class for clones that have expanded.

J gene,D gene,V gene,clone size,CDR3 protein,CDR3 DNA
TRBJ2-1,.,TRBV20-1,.,CSARGLGTQVF,TGCAGTGCTAGAGGGTTGGGGACTCAAGTCTTC
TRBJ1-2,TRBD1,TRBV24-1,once,CATRQGDYGYTF,TGTGCCACCCGACAGGGCGACTATGGCTACACCTTC
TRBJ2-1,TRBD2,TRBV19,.,CASSNSGGSYNEQFF,TGTGCCAGTAGTAACAGCGGGGGTTCCTACAATGAGCAGTTCTTC
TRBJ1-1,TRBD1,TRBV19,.,CASSKDRDTEAFF,TGTGCCAGTAGTAAAGACAGGGACACTGAAGCTTTCTTT
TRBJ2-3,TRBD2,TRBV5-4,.,CASPSGSSTDTQYF,TGTGCCAGCCCTAGCGGGTCTAGCACAGATACGCAGTATTTT
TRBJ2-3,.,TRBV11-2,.,CASSGGDGTDTQYF,TGTGCCAGCAGCGGAGGTGACGGCACAGATACGCAGTATTTT
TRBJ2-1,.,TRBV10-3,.,CAISESPGGANEQFF,TGTGCCATCAGTGAGTCGCCCGGAGGGGCCAATGAGCAGTTCTTC
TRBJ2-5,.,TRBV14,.,CASSSKRAQYQETQYF,TGTGCCAGCAGCTCCAAGCGGGCTCAGTACCAAGAGACCCAGTACTTC
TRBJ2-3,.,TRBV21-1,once,CASSKAYTSGIAQYF,TGTGCCAGCAGCAAAGCGTATACTAGCGGGATAGCGCAGTATTTT
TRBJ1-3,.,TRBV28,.,CASSFQAGNTIYF,TGTGCCAGCAGTTTTCAGGCTGGAAACACCATATATTTT
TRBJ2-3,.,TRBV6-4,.,CASSPLPSDTQYF,TGTGCCAGCAGCCCCCTACCTTCAGATACGCAGTATTTT
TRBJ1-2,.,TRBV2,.,CASSDQNYGYTF,TGTGCCAGCAGTGATCAGAACTATGGCTACACCTTC
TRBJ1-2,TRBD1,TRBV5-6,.,CASSTGQANYGYTF,TGTGCCAGCAGCACGGGACAGGCGAACTATGGCTACACCTTC
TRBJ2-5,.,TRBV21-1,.,CASSKVRDRGVETQYF,TGTGCCAGCAGCAAAGTTCGGGACAGGGGAGTGGAGACCCAGTACTTC
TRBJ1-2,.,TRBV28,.,CASSLPHYGYTF,TGTGCCAGCTCCCTTCCCCACTATGGCTACACCTTC
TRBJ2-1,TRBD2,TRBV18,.,CASSPRVRLAEKYYNEQFF,TGTGCCAGCTCACCACGGGTACGACTAGCCGAAAAGTATTACAATGAGCAGTTCTTC
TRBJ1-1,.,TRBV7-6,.,CASSLDGLNTEAFF,TGTGCCAGCAGCTTAGACGGTTTGAACACTGAAGCTTTCTTT
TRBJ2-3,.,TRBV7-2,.,CASSFDWGGGPESTQYF,TGTGCCAGCAGCTTTGATTGGGGCGGGGGCCCGGAGAGTACGCAGTATTTT
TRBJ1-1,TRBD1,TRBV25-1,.,CASSESQGVNTEAFF,TGTGCCAGCAGTGAATCTCAGGGGGTGAACACTGAAGCTTTCTTT
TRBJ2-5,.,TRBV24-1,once,CATSDLDFTETQYF,TGTGCCACCAGTGATTTAGACTTCACGGAGACCCAGTACTTC
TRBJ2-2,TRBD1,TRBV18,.,CASSQQGTGELFF,TGTGCCAGCTCACAACAGGGGACCGGGGAGCTGTTTTTT
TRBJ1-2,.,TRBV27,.,CASRGRNYGYTF,TGTGCCAGCAGGGGGCGAAACTATGGCTACACCTTC
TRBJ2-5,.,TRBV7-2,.,CASSPVSGRQETQYF,TGTGCCAGCAGTCCCGTCAGCGGACGCCAAGAGACCCAGTACTTC
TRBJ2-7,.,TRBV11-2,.,CASSPNAQGSYEQYF,TGTGCCAGCAGCCCTAACGCGCAGGGTAGCTACGAGCAGTACTTC
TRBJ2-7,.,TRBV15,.,CATSRGNGAYEQYF,TGTGCCACCAGCAGAGGTAACGGAGCCTACGAGCAGTACTTC
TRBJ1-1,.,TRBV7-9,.,CASSLISNTEAFF,TGTGCCAGCAGCTTAATCAGTAACACTGAAGCTTTCTTT
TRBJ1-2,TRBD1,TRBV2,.,CASSKDRENYGYTF,TGTGCCAGCAGTAAGGACAGGGAAAATTATGGCTACACCTTC
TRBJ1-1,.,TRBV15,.,CATSPSGSTEAFF,TGTGCCACCAGCCCCTCGGGTAGCACTGAAGCTTTCTTT
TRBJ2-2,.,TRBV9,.,CASSVRGTNTGELFF,TGTGCCAGCAGCGTTAGGGGGACGAACACCGGGGAGCTGTTTTTT
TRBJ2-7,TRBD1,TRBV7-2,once,CASSLPGQGAHEQYF,TGTGCCAGCAGCCTACCGGGACAGGGGGCCCACGAGCAGTACTTC
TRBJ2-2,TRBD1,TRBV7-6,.,CASSRDRLTGELFF,TGTGCCAGCAGCCGGGACAGGCTCACCGGGGAGCTGTTTTTT
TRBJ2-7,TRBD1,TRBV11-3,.,CASSHRGVREQYF,TGTGCCAGCAGCCACAGGGGAGTGCGCGAGCAGTACTTC
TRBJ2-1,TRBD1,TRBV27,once,CASSFWDRGEQFF,TGTGCCAGCAGTTTTTGGGACAGGGGTGAGCAGTTCTTC
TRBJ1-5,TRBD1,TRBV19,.,CASAGTEYSNQPQHF,TGTGCCAGTGCCGGGACAGAGTATAGCAATCAGCCCCAGCATTTT
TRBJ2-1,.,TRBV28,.,CASSLTPPVPSYNEQFF,TGTGCCAGCAGTTTAACTCCCCCTGTTCCGTCTTACAATGAGCAGTTCTTC
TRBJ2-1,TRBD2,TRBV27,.,CASSDSGRTYNEQFF,TGTGCCAGCAGCGATAGCGGGAGGACCTACAATGAGCAGTTCTTC
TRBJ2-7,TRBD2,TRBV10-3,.,CAIGRDGYEQYF,TGTGCCATCGGGAGGGACGGCTACGAGCAGTACTTC
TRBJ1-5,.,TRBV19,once,CASSTGTHNQPQHF,TGTGCCAGTAGTACCGGGACTCATAATCAGCCCCAGCATTTT
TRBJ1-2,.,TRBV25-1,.,CASSDSFREYGYTF,TGTGCCAGCAGTGATTCGTTTCGGGAGTATGGCTACACCTTC